This TCR beta chain appears in the sequencing data of a study of shared clonotypes between healthy human individuals. Study conclusions and caveats: Only blood underwent sampling, and tissue repertoires likely differ. Depth of sequencing was expected to influence donor clonotype sharing. Naive subsets generally had larger estimated richness than memory subsets.

A word on this clone: Antigen: not known.

The assay used deep level. Measured with immunoSEQ multiplex PCR; TCRdb has only the in-frame clones, and not every one. This table has under 600,000 clones, 95% to 96% appearing once. Source material: naive CD4+ T cells sorted from blood. The subset denotes: CD45RA+ positively selected. The receptor was derived from a woman younger than 45 in good health.

The CDR3 protein is CASSGWTEKLFF. The CDR3 DNA reads TGTGCCAGCAGTGGCTGGACCGAAAAACTGTTTTTT. The chain recombines TRBV6-1 with TRBJ1-4; the D is unclear. CDR1 is MNHNS and CDR2 is SASEGT in the germline V gene. V gave up 4 bases and J gave up 8 bases, with 8 bases separating them. The CDR3 contains 12 residues.